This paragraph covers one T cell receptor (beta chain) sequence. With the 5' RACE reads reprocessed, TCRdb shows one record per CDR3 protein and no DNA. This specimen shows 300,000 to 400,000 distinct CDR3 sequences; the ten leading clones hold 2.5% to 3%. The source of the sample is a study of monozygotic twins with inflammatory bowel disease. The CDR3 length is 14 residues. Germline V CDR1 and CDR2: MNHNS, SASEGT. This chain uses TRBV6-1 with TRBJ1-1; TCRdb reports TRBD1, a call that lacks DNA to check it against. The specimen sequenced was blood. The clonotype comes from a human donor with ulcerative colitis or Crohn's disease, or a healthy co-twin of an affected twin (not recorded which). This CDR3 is CASSPPGKKTEAFF.